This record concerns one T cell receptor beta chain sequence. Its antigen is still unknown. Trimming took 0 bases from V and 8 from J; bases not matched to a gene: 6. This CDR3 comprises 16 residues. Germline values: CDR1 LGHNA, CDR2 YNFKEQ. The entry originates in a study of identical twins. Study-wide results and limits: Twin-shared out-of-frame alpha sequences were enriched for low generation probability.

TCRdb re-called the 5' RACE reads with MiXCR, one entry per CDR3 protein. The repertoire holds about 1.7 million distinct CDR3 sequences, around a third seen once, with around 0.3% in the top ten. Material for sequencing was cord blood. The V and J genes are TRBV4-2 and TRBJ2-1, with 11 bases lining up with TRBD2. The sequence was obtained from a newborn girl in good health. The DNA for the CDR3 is TGTGCCAGCAGCCAAGAAGAGGGACTAGCGGCTGATGAGCAGTTCTTC. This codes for CASSQEEGLAADEQFF.